These 32 T cell receptor beta chains were sequenced from one sample in a study of shared clonotypes between healthy human individuals. Selected positively for CCR7 and CD45RO-negative, naive CD8 cells excluded terminally differentiated effector memory CD45RA+ cells. Data came from immunoSEQ multiplex PCR; TCRdb stores just in-frame clones and leaves some out. The sample consists of hundreds of thousands of clones, roughly 94% of them appearing once. Sequencing used naive CD8+ T cells sorted from blood. The receptors shown here come from a man between 25 and 39 years old in good health.

The CDR3 is CASSYGTGSVEQYF. As DNA, the CDR3 is TGTGCCAGCAGTTACGGGACAGGGTCAGTCGAGCAGTACTTC. The V gene is TRBV6-5, the J gene TRBJ2-7, with 9 bases fitting TRBD1. In germline, CDR1 is MNHEY, CDR2 SVGAGI. This CDR3 has 14 residues. The V gene end was trimmed by 2 bases and the J gene end by 6 bases; junction bases not matched to a gene: 5.

The chain recombines TRBV9 with TRBJ2-3; D gene unclear. The CDR3 runs to 12 residues. Germline V gives CDR1 SGDLS, CDR2 YYNGEE. The ends were cut back, 0 bases at V and 5 bases at J, with 4 bases in the middle. CDR3 protein: CASSVGLDTQYF. DNA of the CDR3: TGTGCCAGCAGCGTAGGCTTAGATACGCAGTATTTT.

This sequence joins TRBV7-6 and TRBJ2-3; D is unclear. V lost 2 bases and J lost 0, with 9 bases in between. Germline assignment: CDR1 SGHVS and CDR2 FNYEAQ. The CDR3 contains 15 residues. Here the CDR3 DNA reads TGTGCCAGCAGCTTATCCTCGGCAAGCACAGATACGCAGTATTTT. Protein sequence: CASSLSSASTDTQYF.

The genes are TRBV15 and TRBJ2-5; D perhaps matches TRBD1 (6 bases). The germline V gene encodes CDR1 LNHNV and CDR2 YYDKDF (reference sequence). The CDR3 extends over 15 amino acids. With 1 base removed from V and 0 bases from J, the gap between germline ends came to 9 bases. The CDR3 spells CATSRGGHDQETQYF. The CDR3 DNA reads TGTGCCACCAGCAGAGGGGGGCACGACCAAGAGACCCAGTACTTC.

The chain carries TRBV25-1 and TRBJ1-1; D is unclear. Between the trimmed V and J ends, which lost 1 base and 1 base, there was a span of 4 bases. The CDR3 has 13 residues. Germline V gene lookup returns CDR1 MGHDK and CDR2 SYGVNS. CDR3 in amino acids: CASSELGNTEAFF. The CDR3, as DNA: TGTGCCAGCAGTGAATTGGGGAACACTGAAGCTTTCTTT.

This chain uses TRBV18 with TRBJ2-1; 7 bases are a match to TRBD1. The trim removed 2 bases at V and 3 bases at J, leaving 10 bases unmatched. Germline values: CDR1 KGHSH, CDR2 LQKENI. The CDR3 sequence is 17 residues long. The CDR3 sequence: CASSPVGDSRYYNEQFF. The CDR3 coding sequence is TGTGCCAGCTCACCAGTCGGGGACAGCCGATACTACAATGAGCAGTTCTTC.

The chain joins TRBV6-6 to TRBJ1-1; no clear D. This CDR3 contains 12 residues. The germline V gene has CDR1 MNHNY and CDR2 SVGAGI (reference sequence). Trimming pared 2 bases from V and 10 bases from J, leaving 11 bases between. The CDR3 DNA reads as TGTGCCAGCAGTTACGGTGAATTGGGAGCTTTCTTT. Encoded protein: CASSYGELGAFF.

The V call is TRBV7-8, the J call TRBJ2-1, with D possibly matching TRBD2 (5 bases). CDR1 and CDR2 from the germline V gene are SGHVS and FQNEAQ. Deletions cut 10 bases from V and 9 bases from J, with 19 bases between. The CDR3 has 13 amino acids. The CDR3 spells CATSSEVLAEQFF. The CDR3 region has the DNA TGTGCCACCTCATCGGAGGTCCTTGCTGAGCAGTTCTTC.

This sequence joins TRBV2 and TRBJ2-3; no definite D call. Germline-derived CDR1 and CDR2 are SNHLY and FYNNEI. The V and J ends lost 5 bases and 0 bases respectively, with 15 bases between them. The CDR3 loop spans 16 amino acids. The CDR3 bases are TGTGCCAGCAGTTCCCCTAACGCCGAAAGCACAGATACGCAGTATTTT. The encoded protein is CASSSPNAESTDTQYF. The variable domain in full, with the rest retrieved from reference TRBV2 and TRBJ2-3, is EPEVTQTPSHQVTQMGQEVILRCVPISNHLYFYWYRQILGQKVEFLVSFYNNEISEKSEIFDDQFSVERPDGSNFTLKIRSTKLEDSAMYFCASSSPNAESTDTQYFGPGTRLTVL.

The chain has TRBV7-3 and TRBJ2-5; tentative D call: TRBD2 (6 bases). Germline V gene data show CDR1 as SGHTA and CDR2 as FQGTGA. CDR3 length: 13 amino acids. V was shortened by 2 bases and J by 5 bases, with 9 bases between the two germline ends. This chain's CDR3 is CASSLGGGETQYF. The CDR3, as DNA: TGTGCCAGCAGCTTAGGGGGAGGTGAGACCCAGTACTTC.

V is TRBV15 and J is TRBJ2-7; TRBD1 aligns across 9 bases. The trim removed 5 bases at V and 3 bases at J, leaving 11 bases unmatched. Germline CDR1 reads LNHNV; CDR2 reads YYDKDF (reference sequence). The CDR3 totals 16 residues. The CDR3 DNA follows: TGTGCCACCAGCGGAGTCGGACAGGGGCAAGGCTACGAGCAGTACTTC. Translated: CATSGVGQGQGYEQYF.

The chain has TRBV6-1 and TRBJ2-3; D is uncertain. CDR3 length: 15 amino acids. Germline CDR1 MNHNS, CDR2 SASEGT. Trimming pared 3 bases from V and 0 bases from J, leaving 10 bases between. CDR3 amino acids: CASSEGWVSTDTQYF. The CDR3 coding sequence is TGTGCCAGCAGTGAGGGTTGGGTCAGCACAGATACGCAGTATTTT.

V usage is TRBV10-1 and J usage is TRBJ2-7; TRBD1 agrees at 9 bases. Germline V CDR1 and CDR2: WNHNN, SYGVQD (reference sequence). V lost 5 bases to trimming and J lost 5 bases; unmatched junction nucleotides: 10. CDR3 length: 15 residues. The CDR3 protein is CASSWSRDRVNEQYF. The CDR3 DNA follows: TGCGCCAGCAGTTGGAGCCGGGACAGGGTCAACGAGCAGTACTTC.

This chain connects TRBV6-4 to TRBJ2-7, with D possibly TRBD1 on 8 matching bases. The CDR3 has 16 amino acids. V lost 1 base and J 2 bases, leaving 15 bases between the germline ends. Germline V CDR1 and CDR2: MRHNA, SNTAGT. The CDR3: CASSDYRGGNPYEQYF. The CDR3 coding sequence is TGTGCCAGCAGTGACTACAGGGGGGGGAACCCCTACGAGCAGTACTTC.

The rearrangement joins TRBV11-2 to TRBJ2-6, with 10 nucleotides matching TRBD2. Germline V lookup: CDR1 SGHAT, CDR2 FQNNGV. J gave up 2 bases and V 1 base, and 5 bases lay outside the gene matches. The length of the CDR3 is 18 residues. The CDR3 is CASSLAASGRAGANVLTF. DNA for the CDR3: TGTGCCAGCAGCTTAGCCGCTAGCGGGAGAGCTGGGGCCAACGTCCTGACTTTC.

The chain combines TRBV28 with TRBJ1-3; D is perhaps TRBD1 (5 bases). CDR1 and CDR2 from the germline V gene are MDHEN and SYDVKM. This CDR3 region has 17 residues. V was shortened by 4 bases and J by 2 bases, with 18 bases between the two germline ends. The CDR3 is CASSSSTSWGTGNTIYF. DNA of the CDR3: TGTGCCAGCAGTTCCTCAACGTCTTGGGGGACTGGAAACACCATATATTTT.

This clone was observed once. The DNA for the CDR3 is TGTGCCATCAGTGAGTCTTCCAGCCGACGTTTCTCTGGGGCCAACGTCCTGACTTTC. Translation: CAISESSSRRFSGANVLTF. This chain links TRBV10-3 with TRBJ2-6; D uncertain. CDR1 and CDR2 from the germline V gene are ENHRY and SYGVKD. The V end was cut by 0 bases, the J end by 0 bases, with 15 bases between. This CDR3 is built from 19 residues.

The V and J genes are TRBV7-9 and TRBJ2-7; 12 bases are shared with TRBD2. Germline loops: CDR1 SEHNR, CDR2 FQNEAQ (reference sequence). The trim removed 5 bases at V and 3 bases at J, leaving 5 bases unmatched. The CDR3 contains 15 residues. CDR3 sequence reads: CASSGLAGRLYEQYF. DNA for the CDR3: TGTGCCAGCAGCGGACTAGCGGGACGTCTCTACGAGCAGTACTTC.

The chain employs TRBV6-5 and TRBJ2-5; D is possibly TRBD2 (7 bases). Germline CDR1 MNHEY, CDR2 SVGAGI. V shed 2 bases and J shed 5 bases, with 15 bases lying between them. The CDR3 loop spans 15 amino acids. CDR3 nucleotide sequence: TGTGCCAGCAGTTACCTGCGGGGGCCCTCGGAGACCCAGTACTTC. It encodes CASSYLRGPSETQYF.

The chain links TRBV7-9 to TRBJ2-7, with TRBD1 as a possible D gene (6 bases). This CDR3 region has 15 residues. V was shortened by 5 bases and J by 4 bases, with 18 bases between the two germline ends. Germline CDR1 is SEHNR and CDR2 is FQNEAQ (reference sequence). The CDR3 sequence: CASSPQDRLQYEQYF. DNA for the CDR3: TGTGCCAGCAGCCCCCAAGACAGGCTACAATACGAGCAGTACTTC. Using reference TRBV7-9 and TRBJ2-7 for the parts outside the CDR3, the full variable domain is DTGVSQNPRHKITKRGQNVTFRCDPISEHNRLYWYRQTLGQGPEFLTYFQNEAQLEKSRLLSDRFSAERPKGSFSTLEIQRTEQGDSAMYLCASSPQDRLQYEQYFGPGTRLTVT.

The chain combines TRBV7-9 with TRBJ2-3; 13 bases map to TRBD2. This CDR3 is 17 amino acids long. V lost 2 bases to trimming and J lost 4 bases; unmatched junction nucleotides: 6. The germline CDR1 and CDR2 sequences are SEHNR and FQNEAQ (reference sequence). The chain's CDR3 is CASSLPPGLAGSDTQYF. Written as DNA, the CDR3 is TGTGCCAGCAGCTTACCTCCGGGACTAGCGGGGTCAGATACGCAGTATTTT. Filled out from reference TRBV7-9 and TRBJ2-3, the complete variable domain reads DTGVSQNPRHKITKRGQNVTFRCDPISEHNRLYWYRQTLGQGPEFLTYFQNEAQLEKSRLLSDRFSAERPKGSFSTLEIQRTEQGDSAMYLCASSLPPGLAGSDTQYFGPGTRLTVL.

V and J are TRBV11-2 and TRBJ2-1, with D perhaps matching TRBD2 (5 bases). The CDR3 is 16 amino acids. Trimming took off 5 bases at V and 5 bases at J, with 19 bases between the two ends. Germline V lookup: CDR1 SGHAT, CDR2 FQNNGV. The CDR3 loop reads CASSPDERENNNEQFF. In DNA form, the CDR3 reads TGTGCCAGCAGCCCCGATGAGAGGGAGAACAACAATGAGCAGTTCTTC.

This clone appeared a single time. The chain has TRBV7-3 and TRBJ2-1; possibly TRBD1 for D (6 bases). Deletions cut 4 bases from V and 4 bases from J, with 17 bases between. The CDR3 runs 16 residues. Germline values: CDR1 SGHTA, CDR2 FQGTGA. Written as DNA, the CDR3 is TGTGCCAGCAGCTGGATGGGGGCAGGGTTTTACAATGAGCAGTTCTTC. Its protein is CASSWMGAGFYNEQFF.

This chain links TRBV10-1 with TRBJ2-3, with D possibly matching TRBD1 (5 bases). Between the trimmed V and J ends, which lost 2 bases and 5 bases, there was a span of 11 bases. The V gene's germline CDR1 is WNHNN and CDR2 SYGVQD (reference sequence). This CDR3 comprises 14 residues. The CDR3 is CASSEERRGDTQYF. The CDR3 nucleotides read TGCGCCAGCAGTGAGGAGCGAAGGGGAGATACGCAGTATTTT.

This clone was counted a few times. This sequence joins TRBV27 and TRBJ1-1, with 9 bases that match TRBD1. This CDR3 has 13 amino acids. V was pared by 2 bases and J by 9 bases, with 4 bases of the junction left unmatched. Germline V gives CDR1 MNHEY, CDR2 SMNVEV (reference sequence). This chain's CDR3 is CASSLMGQGKAFF. The CDR3, as DNA: TGTGCCAGCAGTTTAATGGGACAGGGTAAAGCTTTCTTT.

The chain combines TRBV9 with TRBJ1-3; a possible D gene is TRBD1 (5 bases). In germline, CDR1 is SGDLS, CDR2 YYNGEE. With 0 bases removed from V and 6 bases from J, the gap between germline ends came to 10 bases. This CDR3 has 14 residues. The CDR3 DNA is TGTGCCAGCAGCGTAGAGGGACGGCAAAACACCATATATTTT. Its translation: CASSVEGRQNTIYF. The entire variable domain, with the rest obtained from reference TRBV9 and TRBJ1-3, is as follows: DSGVTQTPKHLITATGQRVTLRCSPRSGDLSVYWYQQSLDQGLQFLIQYYNGEERAKGNILERFSAQQFPDLHSELNLSSLELGDSALYFCASSVEGRQNTIYFGEGSWLTVV.

J is TRBJ2-1 and V is TRBV18; D possibly uses TRBD1 or TRBD2 (5 bases each). With 3 bases removed from V and 7 bases from J, the gap between germline ends came to 16 bases. The V gene's germline CDR1 is KGHSH and CDR2 LQKENI. The CDR3 sequence is 15 residues long. CDR3 in DNA: TGTGCCAGCTCACCTGGGACCTCAAGTCGGAATGAGCAGTTCTTC. Its translation: CASSPGTSSRNEQFF.

The genes are TRBV27 and TRBJ2-1; 10 bases map to TRBD2. Germline CDR1 and CDR2: MNHEY and SMNVEV (reference sequence). V shed 4 bases, J shed 3 bases, and the junction held 6 bases outside the gene matches. This CDR3 is 16 amino acids long. This CDR3 is CASSSPGLANYNEQFF. CDR3 DNA: TGTGCCAGCAGTTCACCGGGACTAGCGAACTACAATGAGCAGTTCTTC.

Comments on this clone: Additional DNA sequences in this sample encode the identical CDR3. The chain employs TRBV27 and TRBJ1-1; D call uncertain. CDR1 is MNHEY and CDR2 is SMNVEV in the germline V gene (reference sequence). The CDR3 is made up of 14 amino acids. V lost 0 bases, J lost 1 base, and 6 bases lay in between. CDR3 bases: TGTGCCAGCAGTTTATCGCGGGGGAACACTGAAGCTTTCTTT. Translating it yields CASSLSRGNTEAFF.

This clone has only one observation. The CDR3 loop reads CASSQDGAGLQETQYF. The DNA of the CDR3 is TGTGCCAGCAGCCAAGACGGTGCGGGCCTGCAAGAGACCCAGTACTTC. V is TRBV14 and J is TRBJ2-5; maybe TRBD2 (5 bases). This CDR3 is built from 16 residues. The germline CDR1 and CDR2 sequences are SGHDN and FVKESK. V lost 0 bases to trimming and J lost 2 bases, with 13 bases between them.

The chain links TRBV9 to TRBJ2-6; D uncertain. The CDR3 loop spans 12 amino acids. V lost 8 bases and J 4 bases, leaving 7 bases between the germline ends. CDR1 is SGDLS and CDR2 is YYNGEE in the germline V gene. The CDR3 DNA follows: TGTGCCAGTGGCACCGGGGCCAACGTCCTGACTTTC. It yields the protein CASGTGANVLTF. Looking up the rest from reference TRBV9 and TRBJ2-6 gives the full variable domain: DSGVTQTPKHLITATGQRVTLRCSPRSGDLSVYWYQQSLDQGLQFLIQYYNGEERAKGNILERFSAQQFPDLHSELNLSSLELGDSALYFCASGTGANVLTFGAGSRLTVL.

About this clone: Other DNA sequences in this sample translate to the same CDR3. CDR3 DNA sequence: TGCGCCAGCAGCTTGGAGGGGACTGAAGCTTTCTTT. Protein product: CASSLEGTEAFF. The V gene is TRBV5-1, the J gene TRBJ1-1; a possible D gene is TRBD1 (5 bases). The CDR3 has 12 residues. CDR1 and CDR2 (germline): SGHRS, YFSETQ. The ends were cut back, 0 bases at V and 5 bases at J, with 5 bases in the middle.